A selection of T cell receptor beta chains follows, all from one sample in a study of cytomegalovirus exposure and HLA in healthy donors. Assay: immunoSEQ multiplex PCR; the TCRdb copy retains only in-frame clones and omits some. The sample includes some 140,000 clones, around 80% of them seen just once. The sequenced sample consisted of PBMCs. Receptor source: a man aged 25 to 45 in good health and CMV-seropositive. Both conserved end residues are part of each CDR3. D genes are given only for firm matches. Rows may omit the clone size; those that give it use once, few, many or a size class.

.	TRBV18	.	TRBJ2-7	CASSLFGQGSYEQYF	TGTGCCAGCTCCCTTTTTGGGCAGGGGTCCTACGAGCAGTACTTC
.	TRBV7-3	.	TRBJ2-2	CASSHTSTGELFF	TGTGCCAGCAGCCACACTAGTACCGGGGAGCTGTTTTTT
.	TRBV5-6	TRBD1	TRBJ1-5	CASSRTGGASNQPQHF	TGTGCCAGCAGTAGGACAGGGGGCGCGAGCAATCAGCCCCAGCATTTT
.	TRBV2	.	TRBJ2-7	CASSGDRAYEQYF	TGTGCCAGCAGCGGCGACAGAGCCTACGAGCAGTACTTC
.	TRBV6-1	.	TRBJ2-7	CASSLTDDEQYF	TGTGCCAGCAGTTTGACAGACGACGAGCAGTACTTC
.	TRBV6-1	.	TRBJ2-7	CASSEITAIYEQYF	TGTGCCAGCAGTGAAATCACAGCCATCTACGAGCAGTACTTC
few	TRBV10-3	TRBD1	TRBJ2-7	CAISQTSGTGSYEQYF	TGTGCCATCAGTCAAACCTCCGGGACAGGATCCTACGAGCAGTACTTC
.	TRBV2	TRBD1	TRBJ2-3	CASRLQGSDTQYF	TGTGCCAGCAGGCTACAGGGGTCAGATACGCAGTATTTT
.	TRBV19	.	TRBJ2-7	CASTPDPTGPYEQYF	TGTGCCAGTACCCCGGACCCGACAGGCCCCTACGAGCAGTACTTC
.	TRBV15	.	TRBJ2-3	CATSRGWGGPPDTQYF	TGTGCCACCAGCAGAGGGTGGGGGGGGCCCCCAGATACGCAGTATTTT
few	TRBV28	TRBD1	TRBJ2-7	CASRLTGDHEQYF	TGTGCCAGCAGACTAACAGGGGACCACGAGCAGTACTTC
.	TRBV7-9	TRBD1	TRBJ2-3	CASSLGGTGSATQYF	TGTGCCAGCAGCTTAGGTGGGACAGGGTCTGCTACGCAGTATTTT
.	TRBV7-2	TRBD2	TRBJ2-7	CASSLVDQREVGYEQYF	TGTGCCAGCAGCTTAGTGGACCAGCGGGAGGTAGGGTACGAGCAGTACTTC
.	TRBV28	TRBD1	TRBJ1-5	CASSWTGRQPQHF	TGTGCCAGCAGTTGGACAGGGAGACAGCCCCAGCATTTT
.	TRBV10-2	TRBD2	TRBJ2-3	CASSVGPAGGPDTQYF	TGCGCCAGCAGTGTAGGGCCAGCGGGAGGGCCAGATACGCAGTATTTT
once	TRBV27	.	TRBJ2-1	CASSFLPPLAFQANEQFF	TGTGCCAGCAGTTTTTTGCCCCCCTTGGCCTTCCAGGCAAATGAGCAGTTCTTC